Detailed here is one TCR beta chain. Its antigen is not known. V lost 4 bases, J lost 4 bases, and 6 bases stayed unmatched. Per germline, CDR1 MNHEY and CDR2 SMNVEV (reference sequence). The CDR3 spans 14 residues. These data originate in a study of T cells after posttransplantation cyclophosphamide. Overall study results and limits: Blood and skin or GI T cell repertoires showed limited TRB overlap. Recipient CMV seropositivity and CMV reactivation strongly tracked TRB clonality. Later blood repertoires were often dominated by clones from the donor CD8+ memory compartment.

Method: immunoSEQ multiplex PCR; TCRdb's copy keeps in-frame clones and lacks some. The sample has 12,000 or so clones; approximately 80% are singletons. Methotrexate plus calcineurin inhibitor accompanied controls' myeloablative marrow transplants; sampling was 1 year later. This clonotype originated in a male patient in his thirties who received an allogeneic stem cell transplant from an unrelated donor, was CMV-positive, and had acute GVHD only. Some of the T cells might come from the graft donor. The rearrangement links TRBV27 to TRBJ2-7, with 8 bases that match TRBD1. The sequences come from PBMCs, collected 350 to 400 days after allogeneic stem cell transplant with calcineurin inhibitor and methotrexate. CDR3 in DNA: TGTGCCAGCAGTTATGACAGGGGAGGTTACGAGCAGTACTTC. Amino acid sequence: CASSYDRGGYEQYF.